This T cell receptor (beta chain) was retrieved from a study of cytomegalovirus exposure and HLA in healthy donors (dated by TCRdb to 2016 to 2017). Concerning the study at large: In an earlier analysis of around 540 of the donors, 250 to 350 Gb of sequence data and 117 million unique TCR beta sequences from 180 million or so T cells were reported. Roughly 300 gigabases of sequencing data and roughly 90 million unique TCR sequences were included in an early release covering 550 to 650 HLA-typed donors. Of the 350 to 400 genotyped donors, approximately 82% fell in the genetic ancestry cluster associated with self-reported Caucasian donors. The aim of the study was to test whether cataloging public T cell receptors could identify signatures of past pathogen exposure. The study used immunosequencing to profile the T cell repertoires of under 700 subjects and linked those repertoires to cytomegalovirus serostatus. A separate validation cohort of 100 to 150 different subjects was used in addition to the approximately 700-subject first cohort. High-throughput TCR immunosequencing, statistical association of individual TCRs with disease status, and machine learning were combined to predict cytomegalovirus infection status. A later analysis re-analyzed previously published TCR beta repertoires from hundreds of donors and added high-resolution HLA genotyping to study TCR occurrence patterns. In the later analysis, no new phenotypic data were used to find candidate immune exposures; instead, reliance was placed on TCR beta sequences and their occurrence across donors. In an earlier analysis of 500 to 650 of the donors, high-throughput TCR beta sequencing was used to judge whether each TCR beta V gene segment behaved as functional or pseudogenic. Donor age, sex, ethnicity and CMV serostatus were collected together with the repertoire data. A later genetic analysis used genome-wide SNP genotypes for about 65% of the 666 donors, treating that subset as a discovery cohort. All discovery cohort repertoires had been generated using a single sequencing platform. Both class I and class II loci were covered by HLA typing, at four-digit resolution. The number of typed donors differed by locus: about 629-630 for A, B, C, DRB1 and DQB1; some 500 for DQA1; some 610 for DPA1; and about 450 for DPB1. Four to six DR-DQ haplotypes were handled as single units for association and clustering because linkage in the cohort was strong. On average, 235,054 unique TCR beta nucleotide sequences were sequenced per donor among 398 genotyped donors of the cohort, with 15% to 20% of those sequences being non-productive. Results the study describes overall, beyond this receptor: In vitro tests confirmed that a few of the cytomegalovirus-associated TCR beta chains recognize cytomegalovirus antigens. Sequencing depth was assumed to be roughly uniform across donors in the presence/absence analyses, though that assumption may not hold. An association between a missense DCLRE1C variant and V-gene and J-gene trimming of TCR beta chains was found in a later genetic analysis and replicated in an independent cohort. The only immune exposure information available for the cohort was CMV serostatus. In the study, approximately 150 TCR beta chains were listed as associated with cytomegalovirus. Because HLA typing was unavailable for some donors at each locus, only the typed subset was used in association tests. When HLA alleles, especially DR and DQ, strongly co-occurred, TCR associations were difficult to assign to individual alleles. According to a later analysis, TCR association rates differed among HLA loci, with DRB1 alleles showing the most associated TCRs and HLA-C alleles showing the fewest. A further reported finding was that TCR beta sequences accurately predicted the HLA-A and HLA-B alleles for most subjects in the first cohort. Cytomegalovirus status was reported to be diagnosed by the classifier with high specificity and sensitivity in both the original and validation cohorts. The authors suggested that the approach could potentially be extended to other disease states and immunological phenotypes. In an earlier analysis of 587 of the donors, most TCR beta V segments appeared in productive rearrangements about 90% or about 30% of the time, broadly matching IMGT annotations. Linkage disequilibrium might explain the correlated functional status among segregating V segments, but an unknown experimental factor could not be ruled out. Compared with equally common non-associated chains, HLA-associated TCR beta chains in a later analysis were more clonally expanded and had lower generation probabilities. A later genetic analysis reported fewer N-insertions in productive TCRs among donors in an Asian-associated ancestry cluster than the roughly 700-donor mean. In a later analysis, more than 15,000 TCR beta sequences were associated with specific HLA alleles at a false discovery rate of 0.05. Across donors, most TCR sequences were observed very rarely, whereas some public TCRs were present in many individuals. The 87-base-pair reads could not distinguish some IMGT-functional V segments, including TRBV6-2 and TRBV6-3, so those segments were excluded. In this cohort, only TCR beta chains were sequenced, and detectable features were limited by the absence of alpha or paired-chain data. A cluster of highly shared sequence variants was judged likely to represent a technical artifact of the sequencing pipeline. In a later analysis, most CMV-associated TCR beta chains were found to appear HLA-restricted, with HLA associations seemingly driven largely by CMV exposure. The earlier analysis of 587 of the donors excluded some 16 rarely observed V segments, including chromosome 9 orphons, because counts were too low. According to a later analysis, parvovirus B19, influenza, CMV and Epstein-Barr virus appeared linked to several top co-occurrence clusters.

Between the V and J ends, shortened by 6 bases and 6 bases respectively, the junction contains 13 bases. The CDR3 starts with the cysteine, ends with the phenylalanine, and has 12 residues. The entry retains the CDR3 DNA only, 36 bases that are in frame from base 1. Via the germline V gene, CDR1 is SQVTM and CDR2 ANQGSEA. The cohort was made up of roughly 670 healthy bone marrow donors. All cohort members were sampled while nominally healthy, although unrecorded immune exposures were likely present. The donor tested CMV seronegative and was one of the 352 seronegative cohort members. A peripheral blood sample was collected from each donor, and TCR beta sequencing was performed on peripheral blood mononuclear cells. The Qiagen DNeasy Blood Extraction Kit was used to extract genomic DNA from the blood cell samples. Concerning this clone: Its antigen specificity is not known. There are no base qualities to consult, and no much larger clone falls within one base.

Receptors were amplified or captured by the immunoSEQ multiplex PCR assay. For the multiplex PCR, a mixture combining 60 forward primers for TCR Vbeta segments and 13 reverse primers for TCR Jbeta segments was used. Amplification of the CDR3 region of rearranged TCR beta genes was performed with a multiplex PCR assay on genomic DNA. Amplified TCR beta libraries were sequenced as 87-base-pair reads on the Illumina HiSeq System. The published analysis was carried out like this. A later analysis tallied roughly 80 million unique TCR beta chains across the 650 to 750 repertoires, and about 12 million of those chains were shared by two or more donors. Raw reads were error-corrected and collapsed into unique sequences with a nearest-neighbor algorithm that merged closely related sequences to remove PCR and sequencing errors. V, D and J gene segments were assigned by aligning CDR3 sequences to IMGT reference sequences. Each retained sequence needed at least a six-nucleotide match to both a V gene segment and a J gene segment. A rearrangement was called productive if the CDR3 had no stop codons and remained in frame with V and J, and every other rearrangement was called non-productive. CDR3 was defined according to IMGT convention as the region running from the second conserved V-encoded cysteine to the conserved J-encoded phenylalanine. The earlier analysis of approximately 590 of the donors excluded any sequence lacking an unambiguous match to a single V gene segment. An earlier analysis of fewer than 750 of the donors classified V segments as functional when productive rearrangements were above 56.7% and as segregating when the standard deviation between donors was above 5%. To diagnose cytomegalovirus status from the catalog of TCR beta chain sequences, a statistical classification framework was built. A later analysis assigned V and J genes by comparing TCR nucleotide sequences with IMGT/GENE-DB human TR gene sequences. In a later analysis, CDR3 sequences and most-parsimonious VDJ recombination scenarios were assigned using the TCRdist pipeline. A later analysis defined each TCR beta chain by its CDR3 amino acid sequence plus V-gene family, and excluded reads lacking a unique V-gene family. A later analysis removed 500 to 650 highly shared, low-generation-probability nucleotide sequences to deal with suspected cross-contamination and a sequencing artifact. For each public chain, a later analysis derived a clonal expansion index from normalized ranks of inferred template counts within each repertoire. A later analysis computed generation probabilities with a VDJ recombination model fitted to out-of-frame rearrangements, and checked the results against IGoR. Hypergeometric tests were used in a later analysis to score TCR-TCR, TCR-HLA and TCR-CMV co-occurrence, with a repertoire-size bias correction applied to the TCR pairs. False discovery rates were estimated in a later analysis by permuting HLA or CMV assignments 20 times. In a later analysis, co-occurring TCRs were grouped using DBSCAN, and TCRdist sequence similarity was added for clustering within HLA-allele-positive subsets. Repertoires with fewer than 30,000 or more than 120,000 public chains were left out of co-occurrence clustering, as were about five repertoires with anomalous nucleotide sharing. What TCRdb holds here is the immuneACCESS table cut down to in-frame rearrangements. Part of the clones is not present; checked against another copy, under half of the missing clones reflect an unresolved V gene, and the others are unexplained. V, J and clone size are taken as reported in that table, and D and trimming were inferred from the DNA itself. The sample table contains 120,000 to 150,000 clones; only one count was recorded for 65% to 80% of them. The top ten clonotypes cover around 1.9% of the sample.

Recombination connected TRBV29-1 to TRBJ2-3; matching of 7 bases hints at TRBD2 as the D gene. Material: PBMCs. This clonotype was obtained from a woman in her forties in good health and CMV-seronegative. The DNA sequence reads TGCAGCGTGGGGAGGGGGGCCGATACGCAGTATTTT. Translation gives CSVGRGADTQYF.